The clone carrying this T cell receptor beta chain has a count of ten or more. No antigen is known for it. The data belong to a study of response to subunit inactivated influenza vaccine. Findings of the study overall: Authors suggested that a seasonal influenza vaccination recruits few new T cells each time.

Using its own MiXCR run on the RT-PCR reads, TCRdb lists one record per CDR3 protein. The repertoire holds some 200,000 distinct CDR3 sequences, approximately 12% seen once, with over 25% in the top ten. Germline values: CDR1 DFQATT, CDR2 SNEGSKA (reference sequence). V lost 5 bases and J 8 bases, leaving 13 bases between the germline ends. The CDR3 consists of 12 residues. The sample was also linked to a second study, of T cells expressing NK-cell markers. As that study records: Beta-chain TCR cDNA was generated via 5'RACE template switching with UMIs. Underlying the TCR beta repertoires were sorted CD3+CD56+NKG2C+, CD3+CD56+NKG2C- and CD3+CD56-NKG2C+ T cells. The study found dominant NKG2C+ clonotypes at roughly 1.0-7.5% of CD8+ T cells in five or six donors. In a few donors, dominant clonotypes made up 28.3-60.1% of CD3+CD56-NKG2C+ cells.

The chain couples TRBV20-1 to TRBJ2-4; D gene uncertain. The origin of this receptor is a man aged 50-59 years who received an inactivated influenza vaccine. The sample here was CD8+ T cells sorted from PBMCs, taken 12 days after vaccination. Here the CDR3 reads CSADTGRHIQYF. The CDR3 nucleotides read TGCAGTGCTGACACCGGGCGGCACATTCAGTACTTC.